The clone carrying this T cell receptor beta chain was counted only a few times. Its antigen is not known. It was with a sample-barcoded 5' primer and a J-beta primer mix that a second PCR of roughly 7 to 12 cycles was run. TCRdb fed the 5' RACE reads into MiXCR, producing one record per CDR3 protein. The table includes around 1,500,000 distinct CDR3 sequences, 42% detected once. This sample is part of a study of blood T cells in healthy people across ages. Points from the study as a whole: Across samples, TCR beta diversity tracked strongly with naive T cell percentage.

This CDR3 comprises 14 residues. Germline V gene sequence: CDR1 SGHRS, CDR2 YFSETQ. V dropped 4 bases and J dropped 3; count of bases not matched to a gene: 4. Each donor's blood draw was 7.5 to 10 milliliters of peripheral blood. J is TRBJ2-7 and V is TRBV5-1, with 10 bases matching TRBD1. The sample consisted of blood. The clonotype was recovered from a young woman in good health. The chain's CDR3 is CASSAGQGLYEQYF. CDR3 DNA: TGCGCCAGCAGCGCGGGACAGGGGCTCTACGAGCAGTACTTC.